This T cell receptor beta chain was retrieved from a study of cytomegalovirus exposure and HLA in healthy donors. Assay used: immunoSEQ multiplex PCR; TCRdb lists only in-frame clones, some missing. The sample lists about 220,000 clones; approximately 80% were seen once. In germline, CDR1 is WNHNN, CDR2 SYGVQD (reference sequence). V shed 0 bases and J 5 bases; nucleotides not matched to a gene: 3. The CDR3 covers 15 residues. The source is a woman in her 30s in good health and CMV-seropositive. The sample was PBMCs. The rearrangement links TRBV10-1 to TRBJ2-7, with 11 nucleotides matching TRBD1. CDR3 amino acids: CASSESRTGGNEQYF. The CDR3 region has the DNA TGCGCCAGCAGTGAGTCAAGGACAGGGGGCAACGAGCAGTACTTC.